These 32 T cell receptor beta chains share one sample of origin, sequenced in a study of human T cells and chemical hapten exposure. TCRdb fed the RACE reads into MiXCR, producing one record per CDR3 protein. The table includes tens of thousands of distinct CDR3 sequences, more than 9.5% detected once. Time point of the sample: patch test 1, 2 weeks after DPC sensitization. Treatment denoted: therapeutic diphenylcyclopropenone sensitization with weekly scalp DPC. It was from unfractionated whole blood that total RNA was extracted. The sample here was whole blood, taken in connection with sensitization to the hapten diphenylcyclopropenone (DPC). Source of these receptors: a woman in her 40s with alopecia areata. Some clones in this sample may be carry-over from other donors' samples.

This clonotype showed up just a few times. The chain combines TRBV30 with TRBJ2-1; D is uncertain. Germline V gives CDR1 GTSNPN, CDR2 SVGIG (reference sequence). The CDR3 is made up of 13 amino acids. The V end lost 4 bases, the J end lost 3 bases, and 10 bases lay between the germline ends. The CDR3: CAWKRSNYNEQFF. The CDR3 nucleotides read TGTGCCTGGAAGAGATCGAACTACAATGAGCAGTTCTTC.

The gene calls are TRBV7-7 and TRBJ2-2; D gene unclear. Trimming left V 5 bases short and J 6 bases short, with 10 bases between. The CDR3 spans 13 residues. Germline CDR1 reads SSHAT; CDR2 reads FNYEAQ (reference sequence). The CDR3 sequence: CASSPETAGELFF. CDR3 nucleotides: TGTGCCAGCAGCCCCGAGACGGCCGGGGAGCTGTTTTTT. Variable domain in full (rest from reference TRBV7-7 and TRBJ2-2): GAGVSQSPRYKVTKRGQDVTLRCDPISSHATLYWYQQALGQGPEFLTYFNYEAQPDKSGLPSDRFSAERPEGSISTLTIQRTEQRDSAMYRCASSPETAGELFFGEGSRLTVL.

This clonotype showed up just a few times. V gene TRBV4-1 combines with J gene TRBJ2-5; 7 bases align to TRBD2. This CDR3 region has 17 residues. Germline values: CDR1 MGHRA, CDR2 YSYEKL. V was clipped by 0 bases and J by 7 bases; unmatched bases: 14. CDR3 sequence: CASSQDFAASGAATQYF. CDR3 DNA sequence: TGCGCCAGCAGCCAAGATTTCGCGGCTAGCGGAGCGGCGACCCAGTACTTC.

This clonotype is medium-sized. The J gene is TRBJ2-3, the V gene TRBV11-2; perhaps TRBD2 as D (6 bases). The germline gives CDR1 SGHAT, CDR2 FQNNGV. The V end was cut by 6 bases, the J end by 2 bases, with 18 bases between. The CDR3 loop spans 16 amino acids. CDR3 protein: CASRTMGLRPTDTQYF. CDR3 nucleotide sequence: TGTGCCAGCAGGACAATGGGACTGAGGCCCACAGATACGCAGTATTTT.

This clonotype was seen only a few times. The chain employs TRBV7-2 and TRBJ1-2, with no clear D. The germline V and J ends were trimmed by 1 base and 0 bases, with 9 bases remaining between them. Germline V gene data show CDR1 as SGHTA and CDR2 as FQGNSA. The CDR3 runs 15 residues. For the CDR3, the DNA is TGTGCCAGCAGCTTAGACCCAGTCACTAACTATGGCTACACCTTC. Its translation: CASSLDPVTNYGYTF.

This clonotype was counted at least ten times. The CDR3 protein is CSVSTSNQPQHF. CDR3 DNA sequence: TGCAGCGTCAGTACAAGCAATCAGCCCCAGCATTTT. This chain uses TRBV29-1 with TRBJ1-5, with D unresolved. From germline, CDR1 is SQVTM and CDR2 ANQGSEA. The CDR3 extends over 12 amino acids. The V and J ends lost 6 bases and 1 base respectively, with 7 bases between them.

This chain connects TRBV30 to TRBJ1-5; maybe TRBD1 (5 bases). CDR1 is GTSNPN and CDR2 is SVGIG in the germline V gene (reference sequence). Trimming took 5 bases from V and 5 from J, leaving 13 bases between them. The length of the CDR3 is 13 residues. The CDR3 here is CAWATAEYQPQHF. CDR3 nucleotides: TGTGCCTGGGCGACAGCAGAGTATCAGCCCCAGCATTTT.

This chain connects TRBV7-9 to TRBJ2-1; D is perhaps TRBD1 (5 bases). The length of the CDR3 is 13 residues. V was shortened by 5 bases and J by 4 bases, with 9 bases between the two germline ends. Germline CDR1 is SEHNR and CDR2 is FQNEAQ (reference sequence). The CDR3 here is CASSLDNYNEQFF. The CDR3 nucleotides are TGTGCCAGCAGCCTGGACAATTACAATGAGCAGTTCTTC.

This chain uses TRBV25-1 with TRBJ2-2; weak D call: TRBD1 (7 bases). CDR1 and CDR2 (germline): MGHDK, SYGVNS. This CDR3 has 16 residues. Trimming left V 6 bases short and J 3 bases short, with 17 bases between. Here the CDR3 reads CASSLPEGAHTGELFF. As DNA, the CDR3 is TGTGCCAGCAGCCTTCCGGAGGGGGCCCACACCGGGGAGCTGTTTTTT.

The chain is built from TRBV12-3 or TRBV12-4 and TRBJ2-5; a weak D match, TRBD2 (5 bases). CDR3 length: 13 amino acids. The V gene lost 4 bases and the J gene lost 7 bases, with 13 bases spanning the gap. This CDR3 is CASSSLLEGTQYF. CDR3 in DNA: TGTGCCAGCAGTTCCCTCTTAGAGGGGACCCAGTACTTC.

This clonotype appeared a few times. The V and J genes are TRBV14 and TRBJ2-3; D perhaps matches TRBD2 (6 bases). The germline gives CDR1 SGHDN, CDR2 FVKESK. This CDR3 spans 15 amino acids. V lost 3 bases and J lost 3, with 13 bases in between. CDR3: CASSQYGGGTDTQYF. Here the CDR3 DNA reads TGTGCCAGCAGCCAGTACGGGGGAGGTACAGATACGCAGTATTTT.

This clonotype was seen a handful of times. The chain uses TRBV28 and TRBJ1-2; D is possibly TRBD1 (5 bases). Germline-derived CDR1 and CDR2 are MDHEN and SYDVKM. This CDR3 region has 14 residues. Trimming left V 5 bases short and J 8 bases short, with 18 bases between. The CDR3 bases are TGTGCCAGCAGTCCCCTGGGTTTGGGGACGGGCTACACCTTC. Its translation is CASSPLGLGTGYTF.

This clonotype was detected only a few times. The chain uses TRBV29-1 and TRBJ2-5; TRBD1 agrees at 8 bases. CDR3 length equals 14 residues. CDR1 and CDR2 from the germline V gene are SQVTM and ANQGSEA. Trimming removed 4 bases from V and 5 bases from J; junction bases left unmatched: 9. In DNA form, the CDR3 reads TGCAGCGTTGCACAGGGGGGTTCTGTTGAGACCCAGTACTTC. Residues: CSVAQGGSVETQYF.

This clonotype has ten or more counts. The chain combines TRBV7-3 with TRBJ2-1; TRBD2 matches at 7 bases. CDR1 is SGHTA, CDR2 FQGTGA, per germline. This CDR3 is 15 amino acids long. J was trimmed by 9 bases and V by 5 bases; bases with no gene match: 13. The DNA for the CDR3 is TGTGCCAGCAGCCAATCAGGGACTAACGCCGGTGAGCAGTTCTTC. Residues: CASSQSGTNAGEQFF. Full variable domain (missing parts from reference TRBV7-3 and TRBJ2-1): GAGVSQTPSNKVTEKGKYVELRCDPISGHTALYWYRQSLGQGPEFLIYFQGTGAADDSGLPNDRFFAVRPEGSVSTLKIQRTERGDSAVYLCASSQSGTNAGEQFFGPGTRLTVL.

The V gene is TRBV20-1, the J gene TRBJ2-3, with TRBD2 identical over 12 bases. The trim removed 6 bases at V and 4 bases at J, leaving 8 bases unmatched. The CDR3 totals 15 residues. Germline assignment: CDR1 DFQATT and CDR2 SNEGSKA (reference sequence). CDR3 loop: CSATGLAGSSDTQYF. The CDR3 DNA is TGCAGTGCAACTGGACTAGCGGGGAGTTCAGATACGCAGTATTTT.

The gene calls are TRBV11-2 and TRBJ1-6, with a weak D call TRBD1 (5 bases). The germline CDR1 and CDR2 sequences are SGHAT and FQNNGV. The CDR3 runs 14 residues. V was trimmed by 5 bases and J by 9 bases, leaving 14 bases between them. Here the CDR3 reads CASSPGGWGSPLHF. For the CDR3, the DNA is TGTGCCAGCAGCCCCGGGGGGTGGGGTTCACCCCTCCACTTT.

The genes are TRBV2 and TRBJ2-7; weak D call: TRBD2 (5 bases). Germline CDR1 reads SNHLY; CDR2 reads FYNNEI. The ends were cut back, 6 bases at V and 3 bases at J, with 18 bases in the middle. The CDR3 sequence is 15 residues long. This CDR3 reads CASRDYTGIGYEQYF. CDR3 DNA: TGTGCCAGCAGAGACTATACGGGCATCGGCTACGAGCAGTACTTC. The entire variable domain, with the rest obtained from reference TRBV2 and TRBJ2-7, is as follows: EPEVTQTPSHQVTQMGQEVILRCVPISNHLYFYWYRQILGQKVEFLVSFYNNEISEKSEIFDDQFSVERPDGSNFTLKIRSTKLEDSAMYFCASRDYTGIGYEQYFGPGTRLTVT.

The chain uses TRBV28 and TRBJ1-2; possibly TRBD1 for D (6 bases). CDR3 length: 12 amino acids. The V and J ends lost 6 bases and 5 bases respectively, with 10 bases between them. The germline V gene has CDR1 MDHEN and CDR2 SYDVKM. CDR3 sequence reads: CASRTGQYGYTF. The CDR3 DNA sequence: TGTGCCAGCAGGACCGGACAGTATGGCTACACCTTC.

There are a few counts of this clonotype. The rearrangement links TRBV7-2 to TRBJ1-1; TRBD1 matches at 9 bases. CDR1 and CDR2 (germline): SGHTA, FQGNSA. The CDR3 extends over 15 amino acids. Losses at the gene ends were 2 bases for V and 2 bases for J; bases not matched to a gene: 3. The CDR3 DNA reads TGTGCCAGCAGCTTAACGGGACAGGGAAACACTGAAGCTTTCTTT. Its translation: CASSLTGQGNTEAFF.

The chain carries TRBV6-4 and TRBJ2-3; perhaps TRBD1 as D (6 bases). There are 14 residues in the CDR3. The germline V gene encodes CDR1 MRHNA and CDR2 SNTAGT. V lost 4 bases, J lost 6 bases, and 14 bases lay in between. The CDR3 reads CASSAQGSSDTQYF. The CDR3 nucleotides are TGTGCCAGCAGTGCCCAGGGGAGTAGTGATACGCAGTATTTT.

The chain uses TRBV7-9 and TRBJ2-1, with 11 bases lining up with TRBD2. J was trimmed by 9 bases and V by 5 bases; bases with no gene match: 6. The CDR3 spans 14 residues. Germline V gene sequence: CDR1 SEHNR, CDR2 FQNEAQ (reference sequence). In DNA, the CDR3 is TGTGCCAGCAGCCATAGCGGGGGGGGTGCTGAGCAGTTCTTC. This gives the protein CASSHSGGGAEQFF.

The CDR3 protein is CASSLGSGRANSPLHF. The CDR3 DNA sequence: TGTGCCAGCAGCTTAGGGTCCGGCAGAGCTAATTCACCCCTCCACTTT. This chain uses TRBV11-2 with TRBJ1-6; unclear D gene. Trimming stripped 1 base from V and 6 bases from J, with 13 bases between. The CDR3 totals 16 residues. CDR1 SGHAT and CDR2 FQNNGV come from the germline V gene.

This clonotype was counted ten times or more. The chain recombines TRBV11-2 with TRBJ1-5; D not certain. CDR3 length: 13 amino acids. Trimming took 2 bases from V and 5 from J, leaving 7 bases between them. The germline V gene has CDR1 SGHAT and CDR2 FQNNGV. CDR3 protein: CASSLYTDQPQHF. CDR3 nucleotides: TGTGCCAGCAGCTTATACACGGATCAGCCCCAGCATTTT.

This clonotype was picked up many times. This chain uses TRBV18 with TRBJ1-5, with D unclear. This CDR3 is built from 17 residues. The germline V gene encodes CDR1 KGHSH and CDR2 LQKENI. V was shortened by 3 bases and J by 2 bases, with 17 bases between the two germline ends. DNA for the CDR3: TGTGCCAGCTCACCGCAGGAGGCCGCCTGGGGCAATCAGCCCCAGCATTTT. It is translated as CASSPQEAAWGNQPQHF. Together with reference TRBV18 and TRBJ1-5, the CDR3 gives the full variable domain: NAGVMQNPRHLVRRRGQEARLRCSPMKGHSHVYWYRQLPEEGLKFMVYLQKENIIDESGMPKERFSAEFPKEGPSILRIQQVVRGDSAAYFCASSPQEAAWGNQPQHFGDGTRLSIL.

This clonotype showed up many times. This chain joins TRBV7-9 and TRBJ1-2, with D perhaps TRBD1 (5 bases). The germline V gene has CDR1 SEHNR and CDR2 FQNEAQ (reference sequence). V was trimmed by 5 bases and J by 6 bases, leaving 13 bases between them. This CDR3 spans 13 amino acids. The CDR3 DNA follows: TGTGCCAGCAGCATTTGGGGCAAGGATGGCTACACCTTC. This encodes CASSIWGKDGYTF.

The V and J genes are TRBV29-1 and TRBJ2-2; no clear D. CDR3 length: 14 residues. CDR1 and CDR2 from the germline V gene are SQVTM and ANQGSEA. V dropped 4 bases and J dropped 0 bases, with 9 bases sitting between them. The DNA for the CDR3 is TGCAGCGTTGGACGGCCATCGAACACCGGGGAGCTGTTTTTT. Translating it yields CSVGRPSNTGELFF.

The V call is TRBV3-1, the J call TRBJ2-1; D call uncertain. V was clipped by 1 base and J by 1 base, with 8 bases between them. The germline gives CDR1 LGHDT, CDR2 YNNKEL (reference sequence). CDR3 length: 15 amino acids. The CDR3 nucleotides are TGTGCCAGCAGCCAAGGGGCAGGATCCTACAATGAGCAGTTCTTC. Protein: CASSQGAGSYNEQFF.

Only a few counts were recorded for this clonotype. The chain carries TRBV29-1 and TRBJ1-2, with 7 bases lining up with TRBD1. CDR1 is SQVTM and CDR2 is ANQGSEA in the germline V gene. This CDR3 has 15 residues. Trimming cost V 2 bases and J 0 bases; bases outside gene matches: 6. The CDR3 is CSVERGQATNYGYTF. The DNA for the CDR3 is TGCAGCGTTGAAAGGGGGCAAGCTACTAACTATGGCTACACCTTC.

This clonotype was detected ten times or more. The chain couples TRBV7-8 to TRBJ1-5; no reliable D call. CDR1 is SGHVS and CDR2 is FQNEAQ in the germline V gene. Between the trimmed V and J ends, which lost 7 bases and 0 bases, there was a span of 13 bases. The length of the CDR3 is 15 residues. CDR3 protein: CASTRSRLSNQPQHF. CDR3 nucleotides: TGTGCCAGCACCCGGTCCCGGCTTAGCAATCAGCCCCAGCATTTT.

This clonotype has ten or more counts. The chain combines TRBV2 with TRBJ2-1, with D perhaps matching TRBD2 (6 bases). The V end lost 3 bases, the J end lost 0 bases, and 6 bases lay between the germline ends. The CDR3 loop spans 14 amino acids. From germline, CDR1 is SNHLY and CDR2 FYNNEI. The CDR3 reads CASSDGSSYNEQFF. CDR3 bases: TGTGCCAGCAGTGACGGGAGCTCCTACAATGAGCAGTTCTTC.

Ten or more counts support this clonotype. The V gene is TRBV6-5, the J gene TRBJ2-1; 7 bases are a match to TRBD1. The ends lost 5 bases at V and 2 bases at J; junction bases unmatched: 3. CDR1 and CDR2 from the germline V gene are MNHEY and SVGAGI. This CDR3 is 14 amino acids long. This CDR3 is CASSTGTAYNEQFF. The CDR3 DNA reads TGTGCCAGCAGTACCGGGACAGCCTACAATGAGCAGTTCTTC.

Ten or more counts support this clonotype. This chain joins TRBV6-2 or TRBV6-3 and TRBJ2-1; D is perhaps TRBD1 or TRBD2 (5 bases each). Trimming took 8 bases from V and 5 from J, leaving 19 bases between them. This CDR3 is 15 amino acids long. Germline CDR1 MNHEY, CDR2 SVGEGT. The CDR3 nucleotides read TGTGCCAGCCTAATAGGACGTGGGGGAAACAATGAGCAGTTCTTC. Residues: CASLIGRGGNNEQFF.